The rows below give T cell receptor beta chains drawn from one sample of a study of PD-L1 blockade in urothelial cancer. Profiling relied on immunoSEQ multiplex PCR, and the TCRdb table lists in-frame clones only, not all of them. Of 50,000 to 55,000 clones detected, about 88% appear once; the ten largest clones hold less than 2.5%. The specimen comprised PBMCs, sampled around atezolizumab (anti-PD-L1) treatment. Receptor source: a man aged 55 to 69 with urothelial cancer. Both conserved end residues are part of each CDR3. The order of the fields is V gene, D gene, J gene, clone size, CDR3 DNA, CDR3 protein. D genes are given only for firm matches. Clone sizes are given selectively: once, few, many, or a class where the clone is expanded.

V: TRBV28
D: -
J: TRBJ2-6
size: -
DNA: TGTGCCAGCAGTTCTCCGGGGACTGGGGCCAACGTCCTGACTTTC
CDR3: CASSSPGTGANVLTF

V: TRBV4-3
D: TRBD2
J: TRBJ2-2
size: -
DNA: TGCGCCAGCAGCCATGGACTAGCGGGAGGGCGTCTCACCGGGGAGCTGTTTTTT
CDR3: CASSHGLAGGRLTGELFF

V: TRBV10-2
D: -
J: TRBJ2-1
size: -
DNA: TGCGCCAGCAGTATAAACGTTGGAGCCCCGAGGAGGGACAGCGAATACAATGAGCAGTTCTTC
CDR3: CASSINVGAPRRDSEYNEQFF

V: TRBV5-1
D: TRBD2
J: TRBJ2-4
size: once
DNA: TGCGCCAGCAGCTTGGAGTCTAGCGGGGGCATTCAGTACTTC
CDR3: CASSLESSGGIQYF

V: TRBV28
D: -
J: TRBJ2-3
size: -
DNA: TGTGCCAGCACTTCTCTCGAGGGCCGGACAGATACGCAGTATTTT
CDR3: CASTSLEGRTDTQYF

V: TRBV6-1
D: -
J: TRBJ2-5
size: -
DNA: TGTGCCAGCACGCCAGTCCAAGAGACCCAGTACTTC
CDR3: CASTPVQETQYF

V: TRBV5-1
D: TRBD1
J: TRBJ2-5
size: -
DNA: TGCGCCAGCAGCTTACAGGGGAAGGGAGAGACCCAGTACTTC
CDR3: CASSLQGKGETQYF

V: TRBV5-5
D: -
J: TRBJ1-2
size: -
DNA: TGTGCCAGCAGCTTGGATTTGGGGGCGATCGTTGGCTACACCTTC
CDR3: CASSLDLGAIVGYTF

V: TRBV28
D: -
J: TRBJ2-2
size: few
DNA: TGTGCCAGCAGTTTGCGGCGGGGATTTACCGGGGAGCTGTTTTTT
CDR3: CASSLRRGFTGELFF

V: TRBV30
D: -
J: TRBJ1-1
size: -
DNA: TGTGCCTGGAGAACATGGAACACTGAAGCTTTCTTT
CDR3: CAWRTWNTEAFF

V: TRBV6-1
D: TRBD1
J: TRBJ2-5
size: -
DNA: TGTGCCAGCAGTCAACAGGGGGGTCAAGAGACCCAGTACTTC
CDR3: CASSQQGGQETQYF

V: TRBV4-1
D: TRBD2
J: TRBJ2-3
size: -
DNA: TGCGCCAGCAGCCAAGCTCTAGCGGGGAACACAGATACGCAGTATTTT
CDR3: CASSQALAGNTDTQYF

V: TRBV6-5
D: TRBD2
J: TRBJ2-2
size: once
DNA: TGTGCCAGCAGCCCAGGTCGGGGGAGGGCCGGGGAGCTGTTTTTT
CDR3: CASSPGRGRAGELFF

V: TRBV7-8
D: TRBD1
J: TRBJ1-2
size: -
DNA: TGTGCCAGCAGGCCCCGGACAGGAAACTATGGCTACACCTTC
CDR3: CASRPRTGNYGYTF

V: TRBV5-1
D: -
J: TRBJ1-2
size: -
DNA: TGCGCCAGCAGCTCCTCGCAGGGCAACTATGGCTACACCTTC
CDR3: CASSSSQGNYGYTF

V: TRBV6-5
D: TRBD1
J: TRBJ1-1
size: -
DNA: TGTGCCAGTAGCTGGGGACAGGGGAACACTGAAGCTTTCTTT
CDR3: CASSWGQGNTEAFF

V: TRBV28
D: TRBD1
J: TRBJ1-5
size: once
DNA: TGTGCCAGCAGTAGGGGGATGAGGGACAGGGGTAGTTTTAGCAATCAGCCCCAGCATTTT
CDR3: CASSRGMRDRGSFSNQPQHF

V: TRBV28
D: -
J: TRBJ1-2
size: few
DNA: TGTGCCAGCAGTGGACCGTTGGGGCTCTATGGCTACACCTTC
CDR3: CASSGPLGLYGYTF

V: TRBV9
D: TRBD1
J: TRBJ1-4
size: -
DNA: TGTGCCAGCAGCGTAGGGGGAGGGGACAGGGAAAAACTGTTTTTT
CDR3: CASSVGGGDREKLFF

V: TRBV21-1
D: -
J: TRBJ2-5
size: -
DNA: TGTGCCAGCAGCGGCGGGACTAGCGGGAGTAGAGAGACCCAGTACTTC
CDR3: CASSGGTSGSRETQYF

V: TRBV2
D: -
J: TRBJ1-2
size: -
DNA: TGTGCCAGCAGTGAATACAGGCCGGAAATATATGGCTACACCTTC
CDR3: CASSEYRPEIYGYTF

V: TRBV19
D: TRBD2
J: TRBJ2-1
size: -
DNA: TGTGCCAGTAGTAGGGGACTAGCGGGGGTGGGGTCCTACAATGAGCAGTTCTTC
CDR3: CASSRGLAGVGSYNEQFF

V: TRBV7-9
D: TRBD1
J: TRBJ1-1
size: -
DNA: TGTGCCAGCAGCCCTCCACAGGGGGCGAACACTGAAGCTTTCTTT
CDR3: CASSPPQGANTEAFF

V: TRBV10-3
D: TRBD1
J: TRBJ1-2
size: -
DNA: TGTGCCATCAGCACCGGGACAGGGCCCGCTGGCTACACCTTC
CDR3: CAISTGTGPAGYTF

V: TRBV11-2
D: TRBD2
J: TRBJ2-3
size: -
DNA: TGTGCCAGCAGCCCCGGCGGGGGGCCACTTAGCACAGATACGCAGTATTTT
CDR3: CASSPGGGPLSTDTQYF

V: TRBV7-9
D: -
J: TRBJ2-7
size: -
DNA: TGTGCCAGCAGCTTGGGACCAGGGGTCCTCTACGAGCAGTACTTC
CDR3: CASSLGPGVLYEQYF

V: TRBV25-1
D: -
J: TRBJ1-2
size: -
DNA: TGTGCCAGCAGTGAAAGAGCTAACTATGGCTACACCTTC
CDR3: CASSERANYGYTF

V: TRBV19
D: TRBD1
J: TRBJ1-5
size: few
DNA: TGTGCCAGTGAGGCCGGGACAGGGAACAATCAGCCCCAGCATTTT
CDR3: CASEAGTGNNQPQHF

V: TRBV6-5
D: TRBD2
J: TRBJ2-7
size: -
DNA: TGTGCCAGCAGTTCCCTAGCGGGAGGAGGGGGCGAGCAGTACTTC
CDR3: CASSSLAGGGGEQYF

V: TRBV4-1
D: TRBD2
J: TRBJ2-4
size: once
DNA: TGCGCCAGCAGCCAAGAAGGGCTAGCGGGGACCGCGACCAAAAACATTCAGTACTTC
CDR3: CASSQEGLAGTATKNIQYF

V: TRBV6-6
D: -
J: TRBJ1-2
size: -
DNA: TGTGCCAGCAGCCCAGGGGTAAACTATGGCTACACCTTC
CDR3: CASSPGVNYGYTF

V: TRBV7-8
D: TRBD2
J: TRBJ2-7
size: -
DNA: TGTGCCAGCAGCTTTCCGAATCTCCCGGGACTAGCGGGGGGCAACGAGCAGTACTTC
CDR3: CASSFPNLPGLAGGNEQYF